The next 9 T cell receptor beta chains were all read from a single sample in a study of Ad26.COV2.S vaccination and SARS-CoV-2 variants. Treatment noted: 15 to 20 received Ad26.COV2.S at low or high dose, single or two shots; 5 received placebo; per-sample allocation not given. The samples date from day 63 after the first vaccine or placebo injection. Using immunoSEQ multiplex PCR, the repertoire was profiled, and TCRdb retains in-frame clones only, with some absent. This sample carries 400,000 to 450,000 clones, around nine tenths of them seen once, and the ten largest clones take 12%. Sequencing used peripheral blood, obtained in a trial of Ad26.COV2.S vaccine versus placebo. The receptors were sampled from a person between 18 and 65 years old who received the Ad26.COV2.S COVID-19 vaccine or a placebo.

The V gene is TRBV28, the J gene TRBJ1-6; 8 nucleotides line up with TRBD1. Looked up from germline, CDR1 is MDHEN and CDR2 is SYDVKM. The CDR3 loop spans 19 amino acids. After removal of 4 bases from V and 4 bases from J, the junction contained 15 bases not matched to a gene. The CDR3 nucleotides read TGTGCCAGCAGTTCTTACCACCAGGGGGCGGGGCCTTATAATTCACCCCTCCACTTT. The encoded protein is CASSSYHQGAGPYNSPLHF.

The J gene is TRBJ2-6, the V gene TRBV10-3; 8 bases are shared with TRBD1. Looked up from germline, CDR1 is ENHRY and CDR2 is SYGVKD. The CDR3 totals 18 residues. The V gene end was trimmed by 3 bases and the J gene end by 0 bases; junction bases not matched to a gene: 7. The CDR3 nucleotides read TGTGCCATCAGTGAAGGGCAGGGGGCTCCCTCTGGGGCCAACGTCCTGACTTTC. This codes for CAISEGQGAPSGANVLTF.

The genes are TRBV6-1 and TRBJ2-3; a possible D gene is TRBD2 (5 bases). The germline CDR1 and CDR2 sequences are MNHNS and SASEGT. The CDR3 runs 16 residues. V was shortened by 3 bases and J by 0 bases, with 13 bases between the two germline ends. The CDR3 is CASSEARGLSTDTQYF. The CDR3 bases are TGTGCCAGCAGTGAGGCTCGGGGTTTGAGCACAGATACGCAGTATTTT.

The rearrangement uses TRBV7-8 and TRBJ2-7, with 11 bases lining up with TRBD2. V shed 3 bases and J 4 bases; nucleotides not matched to a gene: 14. CDR1 and CDR2 (germline): SGHVS, FQNEAQ. The CDR3 extends over 18 amino acids. CDR3 nucleotides: TGTGCCAGCAGCTTCGAAACTTTCTTAGCGGGAGGGCCTTACGAGCAGTACTTC. Translation: CASSFETFLAGGPYEQYF.

The V call is TRBV28, the J call TRBJ1-5; possible D gene TRBD1, 5 bases. Germline loops: CDR1 MDHEN, CDR2 SYDVKM. There are 13 residues in the CDR3. V dropped 5 bases and J dropped 5 bases, with 10 bases sitting between them. The CDR3 region is CASSGGVDQPQHF. In DNA, the CDR3 is TGTGCCAGCAGTGGAGGGGTTGATCAGCCCCAGCATTTT.

Only one count was recorded for this clone. The chain combines TRBV6-2 or TRBV6-3 with TRBJ1-1; D is uncertain. CDR3 size: 14 residues. Trimming stripped 5 bases from V and 3 bases from J, with 13 bases between. CDR1 MNHEY and CDR2 SVGEGT come from the germline V gene. CDR3 sequence: CASSKARGYTEAFF. DNA of the CDR3: TGTGCCAGCAGTAAAGCCAGAGGATACACTGAAGCTTTCTTT.

The V call is TRBV7-2, the J call TRBJ2-7; D perhaps matches TRBD2 (6 bases). Germline CDR1 and CDR2: SGHTA and FQGNSA. This CDR3 region has 17 residues. With 2 bases removed from V and 0 bases from J, the gap between germline ends came to 17 bases. CDR3 residues: CASSLIQAASVSYEQYF. Written as DNA, the CDR3 is TGTGCCAGCAGCTTAATACAGGCGGCTAGCGTCTCCTACGAGCAGTACTTC. Combining the CDR3 with reference TRBV7-2 and TRBJ2-7 gives the whole variable domain GAGVSQSPSNKVTEKGKDVELRCDPISGHTALYWYRQSLGQGLEFLIYFQGNSAPDKSGLPSDRFSAERTGGSVSTLTIQRTQQEDSAVYLCASSLIQAASVSYEQYFGPGTRLTVT.

The chain joins TRBV27 to TRBJ2-7; 10 bases align to TRBD2. Germline V gene data show CDR1 as MNHEY and CDR2 as SMNVEV (reference sequence). This CDR3 contains 13 residues. V shed 6 bases and J 6 bases; nucleotides not matched to a gene: 5. CDR3 coding DNA: TGTGCCAGCAGCCTAGCGGGAGCCTCCGAGCAGTACTTC. Protein sequence: CASSLAGASEQYF.

The V gene is TRBV3-1 (or the pseudogene TRBV3-2), the J gene TRBJ1-4; no reliable D call. Between the trimmed V and J ends, which lost 2 bases and 8 bases, there was a span of 6 bases. Germline V gene lookup returns CDR1 LGHDT and CDR2 YNNKEL (reference sequence). The CDR3 runs 12 residues. CDR3 amino acids: CASSQLEEKLFF. CDR3 DNA sequence: TGTGCCAGCAGCCAACTTGAAGAAAAACTGTTTTTT.